This record concerns one T cell receptor beta chain sequence. Its matching antigen is unknown. These data are taken from a study of beta chain features in type 1 diabetes. Trimming left V 1 base short and J 0 bases short, with 7 bases between. CDR3 length: 14 amino acids. The germline gives CDR1 SGHTA, CDR2 FQGNSA. Study-level points and caveats: Patients with Type 1 diabetes showed moderately but significantly shorter TCRB CDR3s in all four CD4+ subsets.

Every bit of the isolated RNA underwent reverse transcription, so sequencing read expressed TCRB transcripts. TCRdb keeps only in-frame clones here, not all; method: immunoSEQ multiplex PCR. This table holds 600,000 to 700,000 clones, around 15% found once. The sequencing sample was made of naive CD4+ T cells from blood. The sequence was collected from a man aged 18 to 35 with type 1 diabetes. The rearrangement uses TRBV7-2 and TRBJ2-7; no firm D call. CDR3 loop: CASSLGWSSYEQYF. As DNA, the CDR3 is TGTGCCAGCAGCTTAGGCTGGAGCTCCTACGAGCAGTACTTC. Together with reference TRBV7-2 and TRBJ2-7, the CDR3 gives the full variable domain: GAGVSQSPSNKVTEKGKDVELRCDPISGHTALYWYRQSLGQGLEFLIYFQGNSAPDKSGLPSDRFSAERTGGSVSTLTIQRTQQEDSAVYLCASSLGWSSYEQYFGPGTRLTVT.